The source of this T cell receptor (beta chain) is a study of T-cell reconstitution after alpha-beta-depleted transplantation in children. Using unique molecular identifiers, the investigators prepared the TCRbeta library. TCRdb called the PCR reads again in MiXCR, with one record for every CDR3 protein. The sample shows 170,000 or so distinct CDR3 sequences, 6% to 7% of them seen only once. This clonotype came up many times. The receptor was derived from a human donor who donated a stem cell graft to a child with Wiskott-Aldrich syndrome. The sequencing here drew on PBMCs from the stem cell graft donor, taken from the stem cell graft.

The CDR3 sequence: CASSLWTGLSSYNEQFF. In DNA form, the CDR3 reads TGTGCCAGCTCCCTATGGACAGGACTCTCCTCCTACAATGAGCAGTTCTTC. The chain employs TRBV14 and TRBJ2-1; 7 bases line up with TRBD1. Germline lookup yields CDR1 SGHDN and CDR2 FVKESK. Losses at the gene ends were 8 bases for V and 0 bases for J; bases not matched to a gene: 13. The CDR3 is 17 amino acids.